This TCR beta chain emerged from a study of breast tumors, draining lymph nodes, adjacent tissues. The CDR3 length is 14 residues. Trimming cost V 0 bases and J 4 bases, with 13 bases left between them. In germline, CDR1 is DFQATT, CDR2 SNEGSKA (reference sequence). TCRdb redid the calling of the multiplex PCR reads with MiXCR, one entry per CDR3 protein. The table lists more than 20,000 distinct CDR3 sequences, roughly 20% of them singletons. In its sample, this clonotype is medium-sized. The sequencing input was breast tumor tissue. The clonotype originates from a female donor with breast cancer. Some clones in this sample may be carry-over from other donors' samples. The chain carries TRBV20-1 and TRBJ2-7; no definite D call. The DNA for the CDR3 is TGCAGTGCTAGAGATAAGGGCAGGCAATACGAGCAGTACTTC. This encodes CSARDKGRQYEQYF.